A single sample is the source of the 7 T cell receptor beta chains below, sequenced in a study. TCRdb ran MiXCR on the 5' RACE reads and lists one entry per CDR3 protein. This table has approximately 10,000 distinct CDR3 sequences, approximately 25% appearing once. Tregs were sorted as CD4+CD25+CD127-/low cells. Specimen: Tregs sorted from blood. These receptors came from a female donor with breast cancer.

This clonotype was counted many times. J is TRBJ1-1 and V is TRBV24-1; D remains unclear. Between the trimmed V and J ends, which lost 7 bases and 1 base, there was a span of 9 bases. CDR3 length equals 13 residues. Germline values: CDR1 KGHDR, CDR2 SFDVKD. This CDR3 reads CATRETGNTEAFF. The CDR3, as DNA: TGTGCCACCAGGGAGACGGGGAACACTGAAGCTTTCTTT.

In its sample, this clonotype ranks as medium-sized. The chain employs TRBV20-1 and TRBJ2-7, with TRBD2 identical over 7 bases. V dropped 4 bases and J dropped 2; count of bases not matched to a gene: 14. In germline, CDR1 is DFQATT, CDR2 SNEGSKA (reference sequence). This CDR3 spans 16 amino acids. The CDR3 reads CSATGIAGPSPYEQYF. The CDR3 nucleotides are TGCAGTGCTACCGGAATAGCGGGTCCCTCCCCCTACGAGCAGTACTTC.

This clonotype qualifies as medium-sized. The chain uses TRBV20-1 and TRBJ2-7; D perhaps matches TRBD1 (6 bases). V lost 2 bases and J lost 4, with 15 bases in between. Germline lookup yields CDR1 DFQATT and CDR2 SNEGSKA (reference sequence). The CDR3 spans 14 residues. In DNA, the CDR3 is TGCAGTGCTAGACTACGGGGAAGGGGGTACGAGCAGTACTTC. Amino acid sequence: CSARLRGRGYEQYF.

By share, this clonotype ranks as medium-sized. The rearrangement uses TRBV12-3 or TRBV12-4 and TRBJ2-1, with D tentatively TRBD2 (6 bases). V shed 3 bases and J shed 0 bases, with 9 bases lying between them. This CDR3 has 15 residues. This CDR3 reads CASSLAGNSYNEQFF. The CDR3 region has the DNA TGTGCCAGCAGTTTGGCGGGAAACTCCTACAATGAGCAGTTCTTC.

In this sample, this clonotype turned up many times. The gene calls are TRBV4-2 and TRBJ2-1; tentative D call: TRBD1 (6 bases). The CDR3 consists of 13 residues. Germline V CDR1 and CDR2: LGHNA, YNFKEQ. The germline V and J ends were trimmed by 2 bases and 8 bases, with 10 bases remaining between them. The CDR3 bases are TGTGCCAGCAGCCAATACAGGGTTGATGAGCAGTTCTTC. Translating it yields CASSQYRVDEQFF.

As concerns this clonotype: One junction end does not reproduce the germline sequence, and a read error may be involved. The J gene is TRBJ2-7, the V gene TRBV7-6; TRBD2 aligns across 8 bases. The CDR3 sequence is 15 residues long. The germline V gene encodes CDR1 SGHVS and CDR2 FNYEAQ. The CDR3 nucleotides are TGTGCAAGCAGCCCCCCTCGAGCGGGAGTAAACGAGCAGTACTTC. The encoded protein is CASSPPRAGVNEQYF.

As regards this clonotype: The final CDR3 position lacks the conserved phenylalanine or tryptophan, pointing to a likely read error. The rearrangement links TRBV28 to TRBJ1-1; TRBD1 aligns across 8 bases. The V gene end was trimmed by 7 bases and the J gene end by 0 bases; junction bases not matched to a gene: 13. In germline, CDR1 is MDHEN, CDR2 SYDVKM. This CDR3 has 17 amino acids. CDR3 nucleotide sequence: TGTGCCAGCACCTTAAACAGGGGGAGCGTCATGAACACTGAAGCTTTCTGT. Translated: CASTLNRGSVMNTEAFC.